This TCR beta chain was retrieved from a study of OX40 agonist ivuxolimab in advanced cancers. Whole-study context: Ivuxolimab was administered intravenously to patients at 0.01 to 10 mg/kg every 2 weeks.

Study conclusions and caveats: Clonal expansion was among the lowest in partial responders at 0.1-3.0 mg/kg, especially CD8+.

Note on this clone: What it binds is unknown.

This CDR3 comprises 17 residues. Germline loops: CDR1 SEHNR, CDR2 FQNEAQ (reference sequence). The J segment lost 5 bases and the V segment lost 6 bases, leaving 13 bases of the junction unmatched. Clones were sequenced by immunoSEQ multiplex PCR, and TCRdb holds only the in-frame ones, with some missing. The repertoire holds more than 50,000 clones, with 80% to 90% as singletons. The sequence was obtained from an adult with an advanced solid tumor such as melanoma, head and neck, liver or kidney cancer. This chain links TRBV7-9 with TRBJ2-7, with TRBD2 matching over 13 bases. The specimen comprised CD4+ or CD8+ T cells sorted from blood, sampled in a trial of the OX40 agonist ivuxolimab. CDR3: CASSFLTSGTSGNEQYF. The CDR3 coding sequence is TGTGCCAGCAGTTTTCTTACCTCCGGGACTAGCGGGAACGAGCAGTACTTC.